The source of this T cell receptor beta chain is a study of blood T cell repertoires in COVID-19. Background on the study: Spain, Italy and the United States supplied samples that represented acute and convalescent COVID-19. Sources were T cells, B-cell-depleted T cells, or PBMCs; the material itself was cDNA or gDNA.

Original methodology: Nucleated cell number was recorded as an estimate derived from reference gene primer amplification. Data came from immunoSEQ multiplex PCR; TCRdb stores just in-frame clones and leaves some out. V, J and clone size derive from that table, while D and trimming were established from the DNA sequence. The sample has 170,000 or so clones, almost 80% seen once. Concerning this clone itself: At one boundary the junction diverges from the germline segment, which might be a read error.

The sample taken for sequencing was peripheral blood. The clonotype was recovered from a woman in her 70s with acute or convalescent COVID-19.

CDR3 nucleotide sequence: TGCGCCAGCAGCTTGGCCTCCGGGACACCCTACGATGAGCAGTTCTTC. It translates to CASSLASGTPYDEQFF. This chain links TRBV5-1 with TRBJ2-1; D might be TRBD1 (6 bases). Germline lookup yields CDR1 SGHRS and CDR2 YFSETQ. This CDR3 spans 16 amino acids.